The present entry profiles one T cell receptor (beta chain) with its context. These data are taken from a study of control samples from healthy donors and cancer patients. CDR3 length equals 15 residues. V lost 0 bases and J lost 7; bases outside the gene matches: 4. The V gene's germline CDR1 is SGHRS and CDR2 YFSETQ. Repertoires were generated with immunoSEQ multiplex PCR, while TCRdb's copy carries only in-frame clones and drops some. The table includes about 170,000 clones, around nine tenths detected once. The rearrangement joins TRBV5-1 to TRBJ1-4; 9 bases fit TRBD1. Input material: blood. The TCR sequence derives from a woman aged 25-40 years in good health. The DNA of the CDR3 is TGCGCCAGCAGCTTGGGACAGGGGGTACCTGAAAAACTGTTTTTT. Translated: CASSLGQGVPEKLFF.